This record covers a single TCR beta chain. This specimen belongs to a study of blood T cell repertoires in COVID-19. Turning to the study itself: There were acute and convalescent COVID-19 samples, and they came from the United States, Italy and Spain. The analysed material was cDNA or gDNA that came from T cells, B-cell-depleted T cells, or PBMCs.

Original processing methods: Nucleated cell number was recorded as an estimate derived from reference gene primer amplification. Sequenced by immunoSEQ multiplex PCR; TCRdb stores in-frame clones only, minus some. D and trimming were read from the DNA, whereas the V and J calls and clone size are those reported in that table. The sample contains 110,000 or so clones, about 90% of which appear only once. The CDR3 is 13 amino acids. The V gene lost 8 bases and the J gene lost 6 bases, with 15 bases spanning the gap. Germline V gives CDR1 MDHEN, CDR2 SYDVKM. The receptor comes from a woman between 45 and 60 years old with acute or convalescent COVID-19. V usage is TRBV28 and J usage is TRBJ2-3; D may be TRBD2 (6 bases). Sequencing was carried out using peripheral blood. CDR3 nucleotides: TGTGCCAGCCTCAGGGCGGGGCGGGATACGCAGTATTTT. It is translated as CASLRAGRDTQYF.